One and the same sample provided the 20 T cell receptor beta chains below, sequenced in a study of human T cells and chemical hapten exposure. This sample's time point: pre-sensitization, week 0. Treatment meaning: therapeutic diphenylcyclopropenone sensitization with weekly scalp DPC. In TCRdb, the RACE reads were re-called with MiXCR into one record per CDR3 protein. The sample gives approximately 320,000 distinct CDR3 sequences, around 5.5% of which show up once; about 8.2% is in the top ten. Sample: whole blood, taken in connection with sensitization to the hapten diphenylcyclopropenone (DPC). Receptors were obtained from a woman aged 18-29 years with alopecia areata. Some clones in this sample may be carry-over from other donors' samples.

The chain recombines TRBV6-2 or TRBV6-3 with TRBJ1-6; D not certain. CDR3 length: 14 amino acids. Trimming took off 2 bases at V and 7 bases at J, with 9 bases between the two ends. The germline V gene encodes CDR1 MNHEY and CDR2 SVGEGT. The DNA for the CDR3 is TGTGCCAGCAGTTACGGGAGACCGAATTCACCCCTCCACTTT. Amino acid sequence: CASSYGRPNSPLHF.

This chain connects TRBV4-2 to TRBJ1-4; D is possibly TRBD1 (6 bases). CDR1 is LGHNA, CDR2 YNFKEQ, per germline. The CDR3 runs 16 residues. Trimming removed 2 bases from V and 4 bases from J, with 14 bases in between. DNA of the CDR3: TGTGCCAGCAGCCAACTTACAGGGTCCTTTAATGAAAAACTGTTTTTT. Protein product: CASSQLTGSFNEKLFF.

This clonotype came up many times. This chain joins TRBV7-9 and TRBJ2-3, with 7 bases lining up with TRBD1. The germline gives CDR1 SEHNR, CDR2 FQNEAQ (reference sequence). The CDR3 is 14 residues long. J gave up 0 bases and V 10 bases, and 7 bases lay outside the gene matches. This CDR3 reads CATKRQGSTDTQYF. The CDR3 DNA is TGTGCCACCAAACGACAGGGAAGCACAGATACGCAGTATTTT.

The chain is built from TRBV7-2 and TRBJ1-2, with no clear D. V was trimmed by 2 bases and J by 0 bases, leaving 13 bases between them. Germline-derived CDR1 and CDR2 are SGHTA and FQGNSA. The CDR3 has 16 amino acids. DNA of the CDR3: TGTGCCAGCAGCTTAAATGTACGGGCAGCTAACTATGGCTACACCTTC. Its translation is CASSLNVRAANYGYTF.

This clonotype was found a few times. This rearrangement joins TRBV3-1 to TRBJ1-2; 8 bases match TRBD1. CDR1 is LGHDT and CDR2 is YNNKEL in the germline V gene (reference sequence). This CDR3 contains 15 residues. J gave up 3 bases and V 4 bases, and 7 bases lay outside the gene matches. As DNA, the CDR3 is TGTGCCAGCAGCCGCGCCGGACAGGGATACTATGGCTACACCTTC. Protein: CASSRAGQGYYGYTF.

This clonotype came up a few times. The CDR3 DNA reads TGTGCCAGCAGTTACTCATATGGGACAGGGGCCCTCTACGAGCAGTACTTC. This sequence encodes CASSYSYGTGALYEQYF. The V call is TRBV6-2 or TRBV6-3, the J call TRBJ2-7; 10 positions agree with TRBD1. J was trimmed by 3 bases and V by 0 bases; bases with no gene match: 8. CDR1 and CDR2 (germline): MNHEY, SVGEGT. This CDR3 is 17 amino acids long.

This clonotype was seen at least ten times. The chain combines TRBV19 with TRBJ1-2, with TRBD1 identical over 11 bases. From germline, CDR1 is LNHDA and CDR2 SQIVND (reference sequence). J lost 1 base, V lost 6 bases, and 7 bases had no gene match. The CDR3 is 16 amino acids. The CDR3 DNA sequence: TGTGCCAGTAGACGGACAGGGGGCCGCCTTAACTATGGCTACACCTTC. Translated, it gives CASRRTGGRLNYGYTF.

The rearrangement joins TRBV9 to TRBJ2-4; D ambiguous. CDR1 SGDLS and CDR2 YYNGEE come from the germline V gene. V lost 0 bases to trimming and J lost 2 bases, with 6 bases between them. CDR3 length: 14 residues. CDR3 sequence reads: CASSVGVSKNIQYF. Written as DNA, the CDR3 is TGTGCCAGCAGCGTAGGTGTTTCCAAAAACATTCAGTACTTC.

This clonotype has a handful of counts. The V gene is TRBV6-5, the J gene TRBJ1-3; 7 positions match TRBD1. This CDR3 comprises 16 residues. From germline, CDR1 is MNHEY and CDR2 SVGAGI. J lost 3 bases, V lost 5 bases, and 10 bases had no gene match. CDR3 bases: TGTGCCAGCAGTCGACAATCCACAGGGGTTGGAAACACCATATATTTT. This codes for CASSRQSTGVGNTIYF.

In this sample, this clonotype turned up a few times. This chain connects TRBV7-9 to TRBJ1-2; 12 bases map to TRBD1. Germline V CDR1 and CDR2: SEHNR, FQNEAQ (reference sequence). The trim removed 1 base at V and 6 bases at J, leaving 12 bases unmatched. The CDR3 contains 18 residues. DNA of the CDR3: TGTGCCAGCAGCTTAGGAGAGGTCGGGACAGGGGGCGTGAATGGCTACACCTTC. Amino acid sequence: CASSLGEVGTGGVNGYTF.

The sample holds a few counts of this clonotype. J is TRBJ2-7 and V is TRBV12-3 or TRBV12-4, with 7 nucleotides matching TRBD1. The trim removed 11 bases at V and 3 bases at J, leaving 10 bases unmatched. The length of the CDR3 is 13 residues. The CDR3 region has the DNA TGTGCCTCAAAGGGACAGCTATTCTACGAGCAGTACTTC. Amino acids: CASKGQLFYEQYF.

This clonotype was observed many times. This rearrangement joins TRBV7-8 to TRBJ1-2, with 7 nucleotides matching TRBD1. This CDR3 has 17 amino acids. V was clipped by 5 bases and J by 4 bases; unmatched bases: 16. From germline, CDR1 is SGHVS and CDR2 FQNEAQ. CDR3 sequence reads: CASSQTGQNAGFYGYTF. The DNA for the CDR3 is TGTGCCAGCAGCCAGACAGGGCAGAATGCAGGGTTCTATGGCTACACCTTC.

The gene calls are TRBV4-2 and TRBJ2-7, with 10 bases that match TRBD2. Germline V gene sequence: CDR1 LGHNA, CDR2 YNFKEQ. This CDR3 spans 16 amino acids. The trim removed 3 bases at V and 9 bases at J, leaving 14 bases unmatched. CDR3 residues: CASSHTLAGPGNVQYF. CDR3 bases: TGTGCCAGCAGCCATACACTAGCGGGGCCGGGGAACGTGCAGTACTTC.

CDR3 sequence reads: CAINGLGQGFFGYTF. CDR3 in DNA: TGTGCCATCAATGGGCTCGGACAGGGATTCTTTGGCTACACCTTC. The chain couples TRBV10-3 to TRBJ1-2; 8 bases match TRBD1. The CDR3 sequence is 15 residues long. CDR1 and CDR2 from the germline V gene are ENHRY and SYGVKD. The ends lost 7 bases at V and 7 bases at J; junction bases unmatched: 14.

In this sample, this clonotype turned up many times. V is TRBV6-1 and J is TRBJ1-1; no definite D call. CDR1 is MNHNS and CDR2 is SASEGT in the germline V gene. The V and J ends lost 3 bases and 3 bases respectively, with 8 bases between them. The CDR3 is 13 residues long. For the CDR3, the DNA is TGTGCCAGCAGTGAGAAAGGGTACACTGAAGCTTTCTTT. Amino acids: CASSEKGYTEAFF.

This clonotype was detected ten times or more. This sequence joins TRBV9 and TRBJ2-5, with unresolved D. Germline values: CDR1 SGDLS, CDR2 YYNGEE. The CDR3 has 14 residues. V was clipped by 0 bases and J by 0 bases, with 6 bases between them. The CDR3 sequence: CASSVAPDQETQYF. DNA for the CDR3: TGTGCCAGCAGCGTAGCTCCCGACCAAGAGACCCAGTACTTC.

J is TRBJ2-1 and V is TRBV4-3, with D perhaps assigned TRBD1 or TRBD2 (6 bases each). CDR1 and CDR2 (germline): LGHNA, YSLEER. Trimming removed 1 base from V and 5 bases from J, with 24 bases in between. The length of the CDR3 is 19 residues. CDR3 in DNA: TGCGCCAGCAGCCAAGGGTGGTTGACAGCCCTAGGGGGGCACAATGAGCAGTTCTTC. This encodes CASSQGWLTALGGHNEQFF.

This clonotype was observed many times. Here the CDR3 DNA reads TGTGCCAGCAGCGTAGCTACGGGACTAGCGGGGGGCGTGACAGATACGCAGTATTTT. Encoded protein: CASSVATGLAGGVTDTQYF. V is TRBV9 and J is TRBJ2-3; 15 positions match TRBD2. With 0 bases clipped from V and 3 bases from J, the junction kept 8 bases outside the gene matches. Germline assignment: CDR1 SGDLS and CDR2 YYNGEE. The CDR3 totals 19 residues.

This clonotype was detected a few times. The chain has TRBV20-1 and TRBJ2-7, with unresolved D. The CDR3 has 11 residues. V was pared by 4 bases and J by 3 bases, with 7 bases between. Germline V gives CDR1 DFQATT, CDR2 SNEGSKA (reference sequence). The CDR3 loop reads CSAKTGYEQYF. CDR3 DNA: TGCAGTGCTAAGACTGGCTACGAGCAGTACTTC.

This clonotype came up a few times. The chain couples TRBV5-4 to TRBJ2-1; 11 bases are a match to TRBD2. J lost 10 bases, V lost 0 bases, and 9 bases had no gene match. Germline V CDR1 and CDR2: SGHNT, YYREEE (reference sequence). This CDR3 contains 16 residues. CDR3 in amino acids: CASSLDLAGGRREQFF. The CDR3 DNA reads TGTGCCAGCAGCTTGGATTTAGCGGGGGGGCGTAGAGAGCAGTTCTTC.